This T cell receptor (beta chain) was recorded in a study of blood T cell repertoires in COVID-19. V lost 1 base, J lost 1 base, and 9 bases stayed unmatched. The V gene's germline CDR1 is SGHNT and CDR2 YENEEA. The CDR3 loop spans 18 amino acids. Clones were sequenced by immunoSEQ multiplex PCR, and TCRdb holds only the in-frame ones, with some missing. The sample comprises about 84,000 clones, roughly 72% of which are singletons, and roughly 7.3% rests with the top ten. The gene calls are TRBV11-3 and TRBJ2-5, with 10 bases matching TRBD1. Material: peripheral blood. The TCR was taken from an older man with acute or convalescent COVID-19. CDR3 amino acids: CASSLGNDRGLSQETQYF. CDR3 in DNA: TGTGCCAGCAGCTTAGGGAACGACAGGGGGCTCTCCCAAGAGACCCAGTACTTC.